What follows describes a single T cell receptor beta chain. Its antigen remains unknown. CDR1 MNHNS and CDR2 SASEGT come from the germline V gene. The CDR3 length is 16 residues. V lost 3 bases, J lost 0 bases, and 9 bases lay in between. The sample comes from a study of shared clonotypes between healthy human individuals. Partitioning of CD4+ cells yielded a CD45RA+ naive subset and a CD45RA-negative memory subset. Genomic DNA per cell subset filled all wells of several immunoSEQ plates. Template for every sorted-subset replicate PCR totaled around 200 ng DNA, roughly 30,000 T cell genomes. TCRdb's table, derived via immunoSEQ multiplex PCR, lists solely in-frame clones and lacks some. The data show millions of clones, with 90% to 95% seen just once and about 0.39% held by the top ten. Study conclusions and caveats: Relative to memory subsets, naive subsets generally showed larger estimated richness.

The receptor was isolated from a man younger than 30 in good health. Some clones in this sample may be carry-over from other donors' samples. The sequenced sample was naive CD4+ T cells from PBMCs. The subset here: CD45RA+ positively selected. This chain uses TRBV6-1 with TRBJ2-6; D uncertain. This CDR3 reads CASSDSSLSGANVLTF. CDR3 DNA: TGTGCCAGCAGTGATAGCTCTCTCTCTGGGGCCAACGTCCTGACTTTC.